This T cell receptor beta chain was sequenced for a study of shared clonotypes between healthy human individuals. For every subset, genomic DNA was evenly distributed across several immunoSEQ plates. Original processing methods: There were no quality scores in the junction-only immunoSEQ sequences, so filtering differed. This table comes from immunoSEQ multiplex PCR, and its TCRdb copy is limited to in-frame clones, with some not included. For V, J and clone size, that table is used; D and trimming come from the DNA. The sample records 2,500,000 or so clones, more than 80% being singletons. The donor cohort consisted entirely of Caucasian adults residing in Nashville, Tennessee. Investigators divided CD4+ cells into CD45RA+ naive and CD45RA-negative memory subsets. Sequencing was carried out using naive CD4+ T cells sorted from blood. The subset was: CD45RA+ positively selected. The TCR originated in a young man in good health.

CDR3 sequence reads: CASSLEGRTDYGYTF. CDR3 in DNA: TGTGCCAGCAGCTTAGAGGGAAGGACAGACTATGGCTACACCTTC. The J gene is TRBJ1-2, the V gene TRBV11-2; D is possibly TRBD1 (6 bases). The CDR3 loop spans 15 amino acids. V shed 0 bases and J shed 3 bases, with 11 bases lying between them. Germline V gene data show CDR1 as SGHAT and CDR2 as FQNNGV.